This TCR beta chain emerged from a study of identifying expanded T cells in peripheral blood. Whole-study results and caveats: Differentially abundant clones: roughly 1.2 between replicates, 16.4 at around 15 days, more than 18 at four. Approximately two-week clone count variance significantly increased as total template count grew.

No infections or other immune events were documented during collection. In germline, CDR1 is SNHLY, CDR2 FYNNEI. The V end lost 0 bases, the J end lost 5 bases, and 13 bases lay between the germline ends. The CDR3 is made up of 15 amino acids. Here immunoSEQ multiplex PCR was the method, and the copy in TCRdb shows in-frame clones only, minus some. The sample has 90,000 to 100,000 clones; more than 70% are singletons. Comments on this clone: Its antigen is not known.

Sequencing input: blood. The chain joins TRBV2 to TRBJ1-2; possibly TRBD1 for D (5 bases). The receptor's source is a person aged 18 to 75 in good health. CDR3 bases: TGTGCCAGCAGTGAAGCAGATGGGGCCCGGTATGGCTACACCTTC. Encoded protein: CASSEADGARYGYTF.